The T cell receptor beta chain described here comes from a study of radiation and T cells in renal cell carcinoma. Overall study findings and caveats: Top tumor clonotypes rose in blood 2 weeks post-radiation, then contracted.

Time point given: blood 4 weeks post-SBRT, at nephrectomy. Specified treatment: 15 Gy SBRT to primary tumor, nephrectomy 4 weeks later. Nephrectomy followed 15 Gy stereotactic body radiation by 4 weeks. Radiation-treated patients gave blood at baseline, week 2 and week 4. Germline V gene data show CDR1 as SGDLS and CDR2 as YYNGEE. The CDR3 spans 16 residues. V lost 1 base and J lost 0, with 14 bases in between. The repertoire was sequenced with immunoSEQ multiplex PCR; TCRdb's copy has only in-frame clones and lacks some. This table has fewer than 200,000 clones, about 88% appearing once. On this clone: What it recognizes is unknown.

Here the sequenced sample was blood, taken from a patient whose treatment included radiotherapy and nephrectomy. This sequence originates from a woman in her 50s with renal cell carcinoma. The gene calls are TRBV9 and TRBJ2-7; weak D call: TRBD1 (5 bases). In DNA form, the CDR3 reads TGTGCCAGCAGCGTAAACCCGACAGAAAGCTCCTACGAGCAGTACTTC. It translates to CASSVNPTESSYEQYF. Looking up the rest from reference TRBV9 and TRBJ2-7 gives the full variable domain: DSGVTQTPKHLITATGQRVTLRCSPRSGDLSVYWYQQSLDQGLQFLIQYYNGEERAKGNILERFSAQQFPDLHSELNLSSLELGDSALYFCASSVNPTESSYEQYFGPGTRLTVT.